This T cell receptor beta chain was sequenced for a study of vaccination effects on CD4 cells after COVID-19. Findings of the study overall: Marked clonal contraction of both clone types appeared late after vaccination.

The length of the CDR3 is 13 residues. V lost 10 bases to trimming and J lost 2 bases, with 14 bases between them. Germline V lookup: CDR1 MNHNS, CDR2 SASEGT. The assay was immunoSEQ multiplex PCR, and TCRdb's table has in-frame clones only and misses some. The sample lists 20,000 to 25,000 clones; 55% to 75% were seen once. Regarding this clone: As yet, its antigen is unknown.

Viral peptide pools were used in the ViraFEST assay to expand antigen-specific CD4+ T cells, and sequencing came afterward. Subsequent to a culture period of 10 to 11 days, CD4+ T cells were isolated. Among the vaccine recipients, none had a prior SARS-CoV-2 infection, and nucleocapsid antibodies were negative. The chain has TRBV6-1 and TRBJ1-1, with no clear D. Material: CD4+ T cells from PBMCs cultured with HCoV-NL63 spike peptides, obtained before COVID-19 vaccination. The source of this sequence is a human donor who received a COVID-19 vaccine. This CDR3 is CATRAEFNTEAFF. The CDR3 nucleotides are TGTGCCACCCGGGCGGAGTTTAACACTGAAGCTTTCTTT.